Sequencing of this TCR beta chain was carried out in a study of beta chain features in type 1 diabetes. The entirety of the isolated RNA underwent reverse transcription, so expressed TCRB transcripts were sequenced. The table came from immunoSEQ multiplex PCR; TCRdb's copy has only in-frame clones and leaves some out. Of 120,000 to 150,000 clones in the sample, more than 9% were seen once. Germline V CDR1 and CDR2: MGHDK, SYGVNS. The ends lost 2 bases at V and 10 bases at J; junction bases unmatched: 3. The CDR3 consists of 13 residues. J is TRBJ2-5 and V is TRBV25-1; 11 bases match TRBD2. Sequenced material: naive CD4+ T cells from blood. This sequence originates from a man between 18 and 35 years old in good health. The CDR3 loop is CASSERTSGYQYF. CDR3 bases: TGTGCCAGCAGTGAACGGACTAGCGGGTACCAGTACTTC.